This T cell receptor (beta chain) is from a study of blood T cell repertoires in COVID-19. Produced via immunoSEQ multiplex PCR; TCRdb's table is partial and in-frame only. The data hold about 300,000 clones, with approximately 84% observed a single time. Germline values: CDR1 SGHRS, CDR2 YFSETQ. The CDR3 covers 17 residues. Trimming took 4 bases from V and 3 from J; bases not matched to a gene: 12. V usage is TRBV5-1 and J usage is TRBJ2-3; 9 nucleotides agree with TRBD2. This TCR was sampled from a woman aged 18-35 years who had recovered from COVID-19. Sequencing used PBMCs or T cells enriched from blood (not recorded which). CDR3 in amino acids: CASSPNSGGRNTDTQYF. As DNA, the CDR3 is TGCGCCAGCAGCCCCAATAGCGGGGGACGAAATACAGATACGCAGTATTTT.